This is a list of T cell receptor beta chains from one sample in a study of lymphopenia after photon versus proton radiotherapy. This table comes from immunoSEQ multiplex PCR, and its TCRdb copy is limited to in-frame clones, with some not included. The sample records tens of thousands of clones, around 87% being singletons. The starting material was peripheral blood, obtained from a patient treated with proton-based radiotherapy. The origin of the receptors is a man of 80 years or more with esophageal cancer. Both conserved end residues are part of each CDR3. A D gene is named only where the DNA matches it firmly. Size is omitted from some rows. Given values are once, few, many or a class for expanded clones.

d_call: TRBD1; v_call: TRBV7-2; j_call: TRBJ1-1; clone_size: NA; cdr3_aa: CASSFLGQGSGTEAFF; cdr3_nt: TGTGCCAGCAGCTTTCTTGGACAGGGCTCCGGCACTGAAGCTTTCTTT
d_call: NA; v_call: TRBV19; j_call: TRBJ1-1; clone_size: NA; cdr3_aa: CASSILGVRDTEAFF; cdr3_nt: TGTGCCAGTAGTATCTTGGGGGTAAGGGACACTGAAGCTTTCTTT
d_call: NA; v_call: TRBV20-1; j_call: TRBJ1-2; clone_size: NA; cdr3_aa: CSAAAGGYTF; cdr3_nt: TGCAGTGCGGCGGCGGGGGGCTACACCTTC
d_call: NA; v_call: TRBV5-1; j_call: TRBJ2-2; clone_size: NA; cdr3_aa: CASSLRGDTGELFF; cdr3_nt: TGCGCCAGCAGCTTAAGGGGCGACACCGGGGAGCTGTTTTTT
d_call: TRBD1; v_call: TRBV27; j_call: TRBJ1-2; clone_size: NA; cdr3_aa: CASSLTGGTSSLYGYTF; cdr3_nt: TGTGCCAGCAGCCTGACAGGGGGAACTTCTTCGCTCTATGGCTACACCTTC
d_call: TRBD1; v_call: TRBV9; j_call: TRBJ1-5; clone_size: few; cdr3_aa: CASSSGQGGQPQHF; cdr3_nt: TGTGCCAGCAGCTCGGGACAGGGGGGACAGCCCCAGCATTTT
d_call: NA; v_call: TRBV18; j_call: TRBJ1-2; clone_size: NA; cdr3_aa: CASSLGDGSNYGYTF; cdr3_nt: TGTGCCAGCTCACTAGGGGACGGATCTAACTATGGCTACACCTTC
d_call: NA; v_call: TRBV4-3; j_call: TRBJ2-2; clone_size: NA; cdr3_aa: CASSHLPGEGRGELFF; cdr3_nt: TGCGCCAGCAGCCACCTCCCAGGGGAAGGGAGGGGGGAGCTGTTTTTT
d_call: NA; v_call: TRBV16; j_call: TRBJ1-5; clone_size: NA; cdr3_aa: CASSLETGRNQPQHF; cdr3_nt: TGTGCCAGCAGCCTAGAGACAGGCCGCAATCAGCCCCAGCATTTT
d_call: NA; v_call: TRBV7-2; j_call: TRBJ2-3; clone_size: NA; cdr3_aa: CASSPSTDTQYF; cdr3_nt: TGTGCCAGCAGCCCAAGCACAGATACGCAGTATTTT
d_call: TRBD2; v_call: TRBV7-2; j_call: TRBJ2-7; clone_size: NA; cdr3_aa: CASSLGGRVAGGPLEQYF; cdr3_nt: TGTGCCAGCAGCTTAGGAGGCCGGGTAGCGGGAGGCCCCCTGGAGCAGTACTTC
d_call: NA; v_call: TRBV7-9; j_call: TRBJ2-7; clone_size: NA; cdr3_aa: CASSPTPTGEAYEQYF; cdr3_nt: TGTGCCAGCAGCCCGACACCGACGGGGGAGGCCTACGAGCAGTACTTC
d_call: NA; v_call: TRBV7-3; j_call: TRBJ2-7; clone_size: NA; cdr3_aa: CASSQGGSYEQYF; cdr3_nt: TGTGCCAGCAGCCAAGGCGGGTCCTACGAGCAGTACTTC
d_call: NA; v_call: TRBV10-2; j_call: TRBJ2-5; clone_size: NA; cdr3_aa: CASSESYGGGGETQYF; cdr3_nt: TGCGCCAGCAGTGAGTCGTACGGCGGAGGAGGAGAGACCCAGTACTTC
d_call: NA; v_call: TRBV25-1; j_call: TRBJ2-3; clone_size: NA; cdr3_aa: CASSERTASTDTQYF; cdr3_nt: TGTGCCAGCAGTGAGAGGACAGCGAGCACAGATACGCAGTATTTT
d_call: TRBD1; v_call: TRBV7-2; j_call: TRBJ2-4; clone_size: NA; cdr3_aa: CASSLLGQGAFQYF; cdr3_nt: TGTGCCAGCAGCCTACTAGGACAGGGGGCTTTTCAGTACTTC
d_call: TRBD2; v_call: TRBV4-2; j_call: TRBJ2-7; clone_size: many; cdr3_aa: CASSQVPGGEYEQYF; cdr3_nt: TGTGCCAGCAGCCAAGTCCCCGGGGGGGAGTACGAGCAGTACTTC
d_call: NA; v_call: TRBV5-1; j_call: TRBJ2-7; clone_size: NA; cdr3_aa: CASSLIPGQSYEQYF; cdr3_nt: TGCGCCAGCAGCTTAATTCCGGGACAAAGCTACGAGCAGTACTTC